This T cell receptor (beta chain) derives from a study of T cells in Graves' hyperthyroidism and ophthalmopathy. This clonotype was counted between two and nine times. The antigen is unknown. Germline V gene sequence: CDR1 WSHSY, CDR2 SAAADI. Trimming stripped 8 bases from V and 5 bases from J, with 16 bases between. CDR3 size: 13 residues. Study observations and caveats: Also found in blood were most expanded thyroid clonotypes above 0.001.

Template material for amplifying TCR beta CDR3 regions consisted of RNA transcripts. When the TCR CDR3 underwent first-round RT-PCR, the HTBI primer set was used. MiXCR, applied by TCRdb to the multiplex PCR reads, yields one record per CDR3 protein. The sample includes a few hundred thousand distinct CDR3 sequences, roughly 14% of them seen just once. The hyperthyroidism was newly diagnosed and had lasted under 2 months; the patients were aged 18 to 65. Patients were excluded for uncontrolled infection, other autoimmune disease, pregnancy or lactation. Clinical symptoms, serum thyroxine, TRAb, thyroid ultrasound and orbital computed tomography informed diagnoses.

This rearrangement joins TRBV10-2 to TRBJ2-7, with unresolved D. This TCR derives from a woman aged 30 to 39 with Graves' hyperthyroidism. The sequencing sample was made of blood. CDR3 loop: CASCPGNRDEQYF. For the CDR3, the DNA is TGCGCCAGCTGCCCGGGCAACCGGGACGAGCAGTACTTC.